This passage covers 10 T cell receptor beta chains from one sample sequenced in a study of blood T cell repertoires in COVID-19. Measured with immunoSEQ multiplex PCR; TCRdb has only the in-frame clones, and not every one. Among a few hundred thousand clones listed, around 86% were seen once. The specimen sequenced was peripheral blood. The origin of the receptors is a woman under 40 with active or convalescent COVID-19.

This sequence joins TRBV6-2 or TRBV6-3 and TRBJ1-5; TRBD1 might be the D (5 bases). The V end lost 2 bases, the J end lost 3 bases, and 14 bases lay between the germline ends. The germline gives CDR1 MNHEY, CDR2 SVGEGT. This CDR3 spans 16 amino acids. DNA for the CDR3: TGTGCCAGCAGTTACAGCGGGGACTTTATCAATCAGCCCCAGCATTTT. Protein sequence: CASSYSGDFINQPQHF.

The V gene is TRBV7-2, the J gene TRBJ2-2, with 8 nucleotides matching TRBD2. The V segment lost 1 base and the J segment 5 bases; nucleotides outside the gene matches: 12. Per germline, CDR1 SGHTA and CDR2 FQGNSA. CDR3 size: 18 residues. The CDR3 loop reads CASSLVGGASLTTGELFF. Here the CDR3 DNA reads TGTGCCAGCAGCTTAGTCGGGGGGGCCTCTTTAACGACCGGGGAGCTGTTTTTT.

The gene calls are TRBV19 and TRBJ1-5; no firm D call. Germline V gene data show CDR1 as LNHDA and CDR2 as SQIVND (reference sequence). The V end was cut by 3 bases, the J end by 6 bases, with 6 bases between. The CDR3 is 12 amino acids. CDR3 DNA: TGTGCCAGTAGTATCCCCGGTCAGCCCCAGCATTTT. This translates into CASSIPGQPQHF.

The chain joins TRBV4-1 to TRBJ2-3; 10 bases fit TRBD2. There are 17 residues in the CDR3. J gave up 2 bases and V 3 bases, and 8 bases lay outside the gene matches. Germline V gene sequence: CDR1 MGHRA, CDR2 YSYEKL. CDR3 loop: CASSQELAGTHTDTQYF. DNA for the CDR3: TGCGCCAGCAGCCAGGAACTAGCGGGGACCCACACAGATACGCAGTATTTT.

This clone was seen only once. V usage is TRBV11-2 and J usage is TRBJ2-7; possible D gene TRBD1, 5 bases. Germline V gives CDR1 SGHAT, CDR2 FQNNGV. Trimming cost V 5 bases and J 2 bases, with 13 bases left between them. The CDR3 is 14 amino acids. The CDR3: CASSPTGLPYEQYF. The CDR3 nucleotides read TGTGCCAGCAGCCCCACAGGCTTACCCTACGAGCAGTACTTC.

The V gene is TRBV7-3, the J gene TRBJ2-1, with 10 bases fitting TRBD1. After removal of 2 bases from V and 6 bases from J, the junction contained 7 bases not matched to a gene. Per germline, CDR1 SGHTA and CDR2 FQGTGA. CDR3 length equals 16 residues. Here the CDR3 reads CASSLARDRGVNEQFF. The CDR3 nucleotides are TGTGCCAGCAGCTTAGCTCGGGACAGGGGAGTCAATGAGCAGTTCTTC.

This clone appeared a single time. CDR3 DNA sequence: TGTGCCATCAGTTCAGACAGGGGGAAGGGAGAAGCTTTCTTT. Amino acid sequence: CAISSDRGKGEAFF. The chain joins TRBV10-3 to TRBJ1-1, with 9 bases aligning to TRBD1. Germline V gene sequence: CDR1 ENHRY, CDR2 SYGVKD. The CDR3 has 14 residues. The junction had 9 bases not matched to a gene; V was cut back by 5 bases and J by 8 bases.

The chain combines TRBV9 with TRBJ1-5; 7 nucleotides align to TRBD1. The CDR3 has 15 residues. Germline CDR1 reads SGDLS; CDR2 reads YYNGEE. V shed 4 bases and J 1 base; nucleotides not matched to a gene: 5. The chain's CDR3 is CASSRTGRSNQPQHF. CDR3 DNA sequence: TGTGCCAGCAGCCGGACAGGTCGGAGCAATCAGCCCCAGCATTTT. Complete variable domain (other parts from reference TRBV9 and TRBJ1-5): DSGVTQTPKHLITATGQRVTLRCSPRSGDLSVYWYQQSLDQGLQFLIQYYNGEERAKGNILERFSAQQFPDLHSELNLSSLELGDSALYFCASSRTGRSNQPQHFGDGTRLSIL.

V and J are TRBV9 and TRBJ2-7; TRBD1 matches at 9 bases. After removal of 2 bases from V and 3 bases from J, the junction contained 6 bases not matched to a gene. This CDR3 comprises 15 residues. CDR1 is SGDLS and CDR2 is YYNGEE in the germline V gene. For the CDR3, the DNA is TGTGCCAGCAGCGTCCAAGACAGGGGGAGCTACGAGCAGTACTTC. This codes for CASSVQDRGSYEQYF.

The chain couples TRBV6-5 to TRBJ1-1; D remains ambiguous. The germline V gene encodes CDR1 MNHEY and CDR2 SVGAGI. The CDR3 loop spans 11 amino acids. Trimming took off 2 bases at V and 10 bases at J, with 8 bases between the two ends. The CDR3 DNA sequence: TGTGCCAGCAGTTACCGGGAGGCAGCTTTCTTT. It is translated as CASSYREAAFF.